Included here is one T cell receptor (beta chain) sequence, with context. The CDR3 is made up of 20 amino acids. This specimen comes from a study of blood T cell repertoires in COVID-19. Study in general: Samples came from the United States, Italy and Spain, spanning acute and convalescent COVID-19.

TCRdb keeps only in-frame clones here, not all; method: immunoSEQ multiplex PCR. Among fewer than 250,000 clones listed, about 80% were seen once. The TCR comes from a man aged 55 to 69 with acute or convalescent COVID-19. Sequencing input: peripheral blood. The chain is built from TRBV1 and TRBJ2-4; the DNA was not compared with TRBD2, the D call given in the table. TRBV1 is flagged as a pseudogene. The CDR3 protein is CTSSQDCGGRAGGAKNIQYF. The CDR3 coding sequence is TGCACCAGCAGCCAAGATTGTGGCGGGAGGGCCGGGGGAGCCAAAAACATTCAGTACTTC.